This entry concerns a single T cell receptor (beta chain). Its antigen is unidentified. The data were taken from a study of T cells in localized non-small cell lung cancer. The V and J ends lost 0 bases and 6 bases respectively, with 3 bases between them. CDR1 SGHNT and CDR2 YYREEE come from the germline V gene (reference sequence). The CDR3 consists of 12 residues. Broader study findings: Detection in adjacent lung was observed for a median approximately 53 of the top 100 tumor clones. Adjacent uninvolved lung had the highest clonality, suggesting focused antigen responses. A higher density of T cells in blood coincided with extended overall survival.

Profiling relied on immunoSEQ multiplex PCR, and the TCRdb table lists in-frame clones only, not all of them. The sample shows some 78,000 clones, 84% of them seen only once. The specimen comprised peripheral blood, sampled before any cancer treatment. The J gene is TRBJ2-2, the V gene TRBV5-4; no firm D call. This clonotype originated in a man aged 40-75 years with stage I lung adenocarcinoma. Written as DNA, the CDR3 is TGTGCCAGCAGCTTGGCCGCCGGGGAGCTGTTTTTT. Amino acids: CASSLAAGELFF.